The 19 T cell receptor beta chains in this list originate from one sample, sequenced in a study of T cells in women clearing cervical HPV infection. TCRdb keeps only in-frame clones here, not all; method: immunoSEQ multiplex PCR. The listing records around 20,000 clones. Material: blood buffy coat. All receptors come from a woman between 18 and 75 years old with a cervical HPV16 infection that either progressed to CIN3+ or cleared (not recorded which).

As for this clone: The read ends 3 residues shy of where the CDR3 ends; the end is completed using the germline J gene. V gene TRBV6-2 or TRBV6-3 combines with J gene TRBJ2-3; 8 bases agree with TRBD2. Germline V gene data show CDR1 as MNHEY and CDR2 as SVGEGT. The junction had 5 bases not matched to a gene; V was cut back by 6 bases and J by 3 bases. CDR3 size: 14 residues. This CDR3 reads CASRPGGETDTQYF. Incomplete CDR3 DNA: TGTGCCAGCAGGCCGGGGGGGGAAACAGATACG.

With respect to this clone: The CDR3 extends 3 residues past the end of the read, so its final part is completed from the germline J gene. This chain links TRBV27 with TRBJ2-3; TRBD2 matches 8 bases. Germline CDR1 and CDR2: MNHEY and SMNVEV (reference sequence). V was clipped by 7 bases and J by 0 bases; unmatched bases: 12. The CDR3 is made up of 17 amino acids. The CDR3: CASTSLTSGGSTDTQYF. The CDR3 bases that were read are TGTGCCAGCACTAGCCTTACGAGCGGGGGTAGCACAGATACG.

The CDR3: CAPGGVWEETQYF. The sequenced part of the CDR3 DNA is TGTGCCCCCGGGGGTGTATGGGAAGAGACC. This sequence joins TRBV24-1 and TRBJ2-5, with a weak D call TRBD2 (6 bases). The sequenced fragment ends 3 residues before the CDR3 boundary, so the rest is inferred from the germline J gene. V was shortened by 12 bases and J by 3 bases, with 16 bases between the two germline ends. The germline V gene encodes CDR1 KGHDR and CDR2 SFDVKD. The CDR3 extends over 13 amino acids.

Remarks on this clone: From the germline J gene comes the end of the CDR3, since the read stops 3 residues before it. This rearrangement joins TRBV2 to TRBJ2-1, with 8 bases fitting TRBD2. CDR3 size: 15 residues. Unmatched junction bases numbered 7, after V lost 5 bases and J lost 4 bases. CDR1 is SNHLY and CDR2 is FYNNEI in the germline V gene. Partial CDR3 DNA: TGTGCCAGCAGTCAACTAGCGGTCGGGTACAATGAG. As protein: CASSQLAVGYNE. The complete CDR3 reads CASSQLAVGYNEQFF.

As to this clone: The CDR3 end falls 3 residues outside the read, so it is completed with the germline J gene. V is TRBV7-9 and J is TRBJ2-4; perhaps TRBD2 as D (6 bases). The CDR3 is 14 residues long. Germline CDR1 and CDR2: SEHNR and FQNEAQ (reference sequence). The CDR3 spells CASSHQERVYGQYF. The sequenced part of the CDR3 DNA is TGTGCCAGCAGCCACCAGGAGCGGGTCTATGGT.

About this clone: The missing CDR3 end, 3 residues past where the read stops, is filled in from the germline J gene. The chain recombines TRBV5-1 with TRBJ2-5; tentative D call: TRBD1 (6 bases). Trimming took 6 bases from V and 4 from J, leaving 16 bases between them. CDR1 is SGHRS and CDR2 is YFSETQ in the germline V gene. This CDR3 region has 14 residues. CDR3 DNA (partial): TGCGCCAGCATAGGCAGGGGATTAGGAGAGACC. Its translation is CASIGRGLGET. The CDR3 in full is CASIGRGLGETQYF.

About this clone: The CDR3 end falls 3 residues outside the read, so it is completed with the germline J gene. This sequence joins TRBV28 and TRBJ1-1, with 7 bases fitting TRBD1. Germline CDR1 MDHEN, CDR2 SYDVKM. V trimming: 5 bases; J trimming: 3 bases; junction bases outside the gene matches: 6. The CDR3 runs 14 residues. CDR3 DNA, as far as it was read: TGTGCCAGCAGTCTCAGGGGGGTCCACACTGAA. Its translation: CASSLRGVHTE. From start to end, the CDR3 is CASSLRGVHTEAFF.

In regard to this clone: The read ends 3 residues early relative to the CDR3; the germline J gene fills the gap. The V call is TRBV30, the J call TRBJ2-2; a weak D match, TRBD1 (5 bases). There are 16 residues in the CDR3. The ends were cut back, 0 bases at V and 4 bases at J, with 15 bases in the middle. From germline, CDR1 is GTSNPN and CDR2 SVGIG (reference sequence). The CDR3: CAWSVLWGVGTGELFF. CDR3 DNA, as far as it was read: TGTGCCTGGAGTGTACTATGGGGCGTAGGCACCGGGGAG.

Details on this clone: The read is 3 residues too short to cover the CDR3 end, so that end is filled in from the germline J gene. The V call is TRBV6-2 or TRBV6-3, the J call TRBJ2-5; 7 bases match TRBD2. The CDR3 has 15 amino acids. V shed 4 bases and J 5 bases; nucleotides not matched to a gene: 10. The V gene's germline CDR1 is MNHEY and CDR2 SVGEGT. The CDR3 DNA, read in part, is TGTGCCAGCAGTTGGGGGGGAGGGCGAATGGAGACC. This encodes CASSWGGGRMET. The complete CDR3 reads CASSWGGGRMETQYF.

In the case of this clone: The read ends 3 residues before the CDR3 terminus; that terminus is restored from the germline J gene. The V gene is TRBV20-1, the J gene TRBJ1-2, with D perhaps TRBD1 (5 bases). Germline V gives CDR1 DFQATT, CDR2 SNEGSKA (reference sequence). V lost 7 bases and J lost 1, with 13 bases in between. The CDR3 runs to 13 residues. The CDR3: CSVVGGINYGYTF. The CDR3 DNA, read in part, is TGCAGTGTTGTGGGGGGGATTAACTATGGC.

About this clone: The DNA ends 3 residues before the CDR3 does, and the rest of the CDR3 is filled in from the germline J gene. The chain has TRBV20-1 and TRBJ2-1; 10 bases are shared with TRBD2. The trim removed 8 bases at V and 1 base at J, leaving 11 bases unmatched. This CDR3 contains 16 residues. The germline V gene encodes CDR1 DFQATT and CDR2 SNEGSKA (reference sequence). The CDR3 bases that were read are TGCAGTCCCACCCCTCTAGCGGGGGTATCCTACAATGAG. As protein: CSPTPLAGVSYNE. The entire CDR3 protein reads CSPTPLAGVSYNEQFF.

As concerns this clone: The read is 3 residues too short to cover the CDR3 end, so that end is filled in from the germline J gene. The rearrangement uses TRBV2 and TRBJ2-3; the D gene is possibly TRBD2 (5 bases). CDR1 and CDR2 from the germline V gene are SNHLY and FYNNEI. The V end lost 4 bases, the J end lost 6 bases, and 14 bases lay between the germline ends. This CDR3 has 14 amino acids. Here the CDR3 reads CASSGTRILDTQYF. Partial CDR3 DNA: TGTGCCAGCAGTGGGACTCGGATCTTGGATACG. Based on the CDR3 plus reference TRBV2 and TRBJ2-3, the full variable domain is EPEVTQTPSHQVTQMGQEVILRCVPISNHLYFYWYRQILGQKVEFLVSFYNNEISEKSEIFDDQFSVERPDGSNFTLKIRSTKLEDSAMYFCASSGTRILDTQYFGPGTRLTVL.

This clone is labeled medium-sized based on frequency. Read data end 3 residues before the CDR3 end; the end is taken from the germline J gene. The V and J genes are TRBV20-1 and TRBJ2-3, with D maybe TRBD2 (5 bases). Trimming removed 6 bases at V and 6 bases at J, with 19 bases between. This CDR3 region has 14 residues. CDR1 is DFQATT, CDR2 SNEGSKA, per germline (reference sequence). The part of the CDR3 DNA that was read is TGCAGTGCCCCTTTCCAGACTACGAGGGATACG. Amino acid sequence: CSAPFQTTRDT. The complete CDR3 reads CSAPFQTTRDTQYF.

Remarks on this clone: With the read ending 3 residues before the CDR3 end, the germline J gene is used to fill in that end. V is TRBV7-6 and J is TRBJ1-6, with 7 nucleotides matching TRBD1. The trim removed 5 bases at V and 7 bases at J, leaving 8 bases unmatched. The germline V gene encodes CDR1 SGHVS and CDR2 FNYEAQ. The CDR3 is 15 residues long. The CDR3 spells CASSARQGPNSPLHF. The DNA read from the CDR3 is TGTGCCAGCAGCGCTAGACAGGGTCCCAATTCACCC.

To note about this clone: The CDR3 is cut off 3 residues early in the read; its end comes from the germline J gene. The chain carries TRBV20-1 and TRBJ2-4; 9 bases agree with TRBD1. V shed 3 bases, J shed 1 base, and the junction held 10 bases outside the gene matches. In germline, CDR1 is DFQATT, CDR2 SNEGSKA (reference sequence). The CDR3 loop spans 17 amino acids. The part of the CDR3 DNA that was read is TGCAGTGCTAGCAGAGGAACAGGGGGCACGGCCAAAAACATT. Translated, it gives CSASRGTGGTAKNI. The full CDR3 sequence reads CSASRGTGGTAKNIQYF.

With respect to this clone: The read terminates 3 residues before the CDR3 end, so the remaining end is supplied by the germline J gene. V usage is TRBV6-1 and J usage is TRBJ1-1, with 9 bases that match TRBD1. Germline values: CDR1 MNHNS, CDR2 SASEGT. The CDR3 is 14 amino acids. The CDR3 loop reads CASSEWTGAGEAFF. The part of the CDR3 DNA that was read is TGTGCCAGCAGTGAATGGACAGGGGCTGGGGAA.

The CDR3 is CASSPPPSRTLQETQYF. CDR3 DNA (partial): TGTGCCAGCAGTCCGCCGCCTAGCAGGACCCTCCAAGAGACC. V gene TRBV12-3 or TRBV12-4 combines with J gene TRBJ2-5; possibly TRBD2 for D (5 bases). Read data end 3 residues before the CDR3 end; the end is taken from the germline J gene. Between the trimmed V and J ends, which lost 5 bases and 1 base, there was a span of 20 bases. This CDR3 region has 17 residues.

As regards this clone: The read ends 3 residues before the CDR3 terminus; that terminus is restored from the germline J gene. The V call is TRBV5-1, the J call TRBJ2-5; weak D call: TRBD1 (6 bases). The CDR3 is made up of 13 amino acids. V was trimmed by 5 bases and J by 5 bases, leaving 13 bases between them. CDR1 is SGHRS, CDR2 YFSETQ, per germline. Partial CDR3 DNA: TGCGCCAGCAGAACGGACAGACGGGAGACC. Its translation: CASRTDRRET. The full-length CDR3 reads as CASRTDRRETQYF.

As to this clone: The read falls 3 residues short of the CDR3 end, and the missing part is taken from the germline J gene. The chain recombines TRBV29-1 with TRBJ2-2; D could derive from TRBD1 or TRBD2 (7 bases each). CDR3 size: 15 residues. The V gene's germline CDR1 is SQVTM and CDR2 ANQGSEA. Partial CDR3 DNA: TGCAGCGTCGTGGGAGGGGGCGCTGGGGCCAACGTG. Its translation is CSVVGGGAGANV. The entire CDR3 is CSVVGGGAGANVLFF.